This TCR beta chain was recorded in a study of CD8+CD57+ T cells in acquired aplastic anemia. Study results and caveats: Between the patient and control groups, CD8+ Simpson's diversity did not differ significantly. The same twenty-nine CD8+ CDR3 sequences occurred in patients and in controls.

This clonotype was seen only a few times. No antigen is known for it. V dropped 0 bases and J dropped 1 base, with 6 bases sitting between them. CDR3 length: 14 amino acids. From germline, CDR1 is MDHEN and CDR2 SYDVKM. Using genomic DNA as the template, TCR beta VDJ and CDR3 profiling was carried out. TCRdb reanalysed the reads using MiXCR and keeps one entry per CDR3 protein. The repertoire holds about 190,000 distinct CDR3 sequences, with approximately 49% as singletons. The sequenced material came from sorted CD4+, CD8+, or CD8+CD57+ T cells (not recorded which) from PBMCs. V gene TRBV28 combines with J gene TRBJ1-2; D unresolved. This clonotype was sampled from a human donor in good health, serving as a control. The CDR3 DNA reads TGTGCCAGCAGTTTATGGGCCAATAACTATGGCTACACCTTC. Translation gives CASSLWANNYGYTF.